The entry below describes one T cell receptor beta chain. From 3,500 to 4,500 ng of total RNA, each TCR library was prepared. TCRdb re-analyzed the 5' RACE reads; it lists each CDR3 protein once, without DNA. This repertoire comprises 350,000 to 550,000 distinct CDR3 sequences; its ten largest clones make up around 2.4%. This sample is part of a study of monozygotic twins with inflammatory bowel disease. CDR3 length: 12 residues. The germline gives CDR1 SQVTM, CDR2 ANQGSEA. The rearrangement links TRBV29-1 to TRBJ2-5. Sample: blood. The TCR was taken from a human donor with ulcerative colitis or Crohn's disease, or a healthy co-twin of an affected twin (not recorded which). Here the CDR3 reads CSVEYGGQTQYF.